The 18 T cell receptor beta chains reported below all come from one sample, sequenced in a study of blood T cell repertoires in COVID-19. The data were produced by immunoSEQ multiplex PCR, yet TCRdb's version contains in-frame clones alone and is incomplete. This table holds about 150,000 clones, more than 70% found once. The sample comprised peripheral blood. The receptors were gathered from a human donor in a cohort sampled during active COVID-19.

The genes are TRBV7-9 and TRBJ2-5, with 7 bases that match TRBD2. Germline V gene sequence: CDR1 SEHNR, CDR2 FQNEAQ (reference sequence). The CDR3 covers 12 residues. Trimming at V came to 5 bases and at J to 5 bases, leaving 2 bases not matched to a gene. The CDR3 sequence is CASSRGGETQYF. The CDR3 DNA reads TGTGCCAGCAGCAGGGGAGGGGAGACCCAGTACTTC.

In this sample, this clone turned up once. This sample also contains other DNA sequences that code for the same CDR3. The chain has TRBV27 and TRBJ1-5; unclear D gene. This CDR3 is built from 15 residues. With 0 bases removed from V and 1 base from J, the gap between germline ends came to 7 bases. From germline, CDR1 is MNHEY and CDR2 SMNVEV (reference sequence). CDR3 sequence: CASSLSRGSNQPQHF. DNA of the CDR3: TGTGCCAGCAGTTTATCCCGGGGAAGCAATCAGCCCCAGCATTTT.

This clone was observed a handful of times. The chain links TRBV27 to TRBJ2-3; D may be TRBD1 (6 bases). The CDR3 runs 19 residues. Germline CDR1 MNHEY, CDR2 SMNVEV (reference sequence). The V end lost 6 bases, the J end lost 5 bases, and 30 bases lay between the germline ends. The CDR3 nucleotides read TGTGCCAGCAGCCTTTGGGCCTTACAGGGATCCGGAACAGGAGATACGCAGTATTTT. This sequence encodes CASSLWALQGSGTGDTQYF.

This chain links TRBV2 with TRBJ1-1; D ambiguous. From germline, CDR1 is SNHLY and CDR2 FYNNEI. The CDR3 is 14 amino acids. V lost 2 bases, J lost 4 bases, and 11 bases lay in between. The CDR3 loop reads CASSETAGFTEAFF. The CDR3 DNA sequence: TGTGCCAGCAGTGAAACAGCGGGATTCACTGAAGCTTTCTTT.

The chain links TRBV7-8 to TRBJ2-5; 11 bases line up with TRBD2. The CDR3 has 16 amino acids. V lost 5 bases, J lost 1 base, and 6 bases stayed unmatched. Germline CDR1 and CDR2: SGHVS and FQNEAQ. The DNA for the CDR3 is TGTGCCAGCAGCCCCCTCCTAGCGGGGGGCCAAGAGACCCAGTACTTC. This sequence encodes CASSPLLAGGQETQYF.

This rearrangement joins TRBV19 to TRBJ2-7, with 7 bases that match TRBD2. Trimming removed 1 base from V and 0 bases from J; junction bases left unmatched: 3. This CDR3 is built from 15 residues. CDR1 is LNHDA and CDR2 is SQIVND in the germline V gene (reference sequence). CDR3 sequence: CASSIVLAVSYEQYF. In nucleotides, the CDR3 is TGTGCCAGTAGTATAGTCCTAGCGGTCTCCTACGAGCAGTACTTC.

The genes are TRBV6-5 and TRBJ1-2; D remains unclear. Germline V gene data show CDR1 as MNHEY and CDR2 as SVGAGI. Trimming cost V 11 bases and J 4 bases, with 17 bases left between them. The CDR3 runs 13 residues. CDR3 in amino acids: CAAREGSLYGYTF. CDR3 in DNA: TGTGCCGCCCGCGAGGGAAGCCTCTATGGCTACACCTTC.

The chain employs TRBV3-1 (or the pseudogene TRBV3-2) and TRBJ1-1; the D is unclear. The ends were cut back, 1 base at V and 4 bases at J, with 7 bases in the middle. This CDR3 comprises 13 residues. Germline V gene data show CDR1 as LGHDT and CDR2 as YNNKEL (reference sequence). DNA for the CDR3: TGTGCCAGCAGCCAAGTACACCTCACTGAAGCTTTCTTT. Translated, it gives CASSQVHLTEAFF.

V usage is TRBV5-1 and J usage is TRBJ2-1; 13 positions agree with TRBD2. V lost 4 bases, J lost 8 bases, and 12 bases stayed unmatched. Germline-derived CDR1 and CDR2 are SGHRS and YFSETQ. CDR3 size: 17 residues. This CDR3 reads CASSPITSGGARDEQFF. In DNA form, the CDR3 reads TGCGCCAGCAGCCCCATCACTAGCGGGGGGGCCCGGGATGAGCAGTTCTTC.

A note on this clone: This could be a read error, since a much larger clone is one nucleotide away. The chain couples TRBV6-2 or TRBV6-3 to TRBJ1-2, with a weak D call TRBD1 (6 bases). The ends were cut back, 6 bases at V and 3 bases at J, with 8 bases in the middle. The CDR3 sequence is 12 residues long. Germline CDR1 MNHEY, CDR2 SVGEGT. Here the CDR3 reads CASSPGDYGYTF. The CDR3 coding sequence is TGTGCCAGCAGCCCAGGGGACTATGGCTACACCTTC.

J is TRBJ2-3 and V is TRBV6-2 or TRBV6-3; 10 nucleotides agree with TRBD2. The trim removed 0 bases at V and 3 bases at J, leaving 3 bases unmatched. CDR1 MNHEY and CDR2 SVGEGT come from the germline V gene. The CDR3 totals 16 residues. In DNA, the CDR3 is TGTGCCAGCAGTTACTCTTATAGCGGGGGGACAGATACGCAGTATTTT. As protein: CASSYSYSGGTDTQYF.

The J gene is TRBJ1-2, the V gene TRBV6-5; D is ambiguous. Trimming pared 4 bases from V and 5 bases from J, leaving 14 bases between. Looked up from germline, CDR1 is MNHEY and CDR2 is SVGAGI. The CDR3 runs 14 residues. The CDR3 coding sequence is TGTGCCAGCAGTTTCGGTATGGGCCCGTATGGCTACACCTTC. It translates to CASSFGMGPYGYTF.

The chain is built from TRBV6-5 and TRBJ2-3, with a possible D match to TRBD1 (6 bases). The CDR3 sequence is 15 residues long. Germline V gene sequence: CDR1 MNHEY, CDR2 SVGAGI. Trimming cost V 6 bases and J 9 bases, with 22 bases left between them. The CDR3 loop reads CASRFRDTIGPTQYF. The CDR3 region has the DNA TGTGCCAGCAGATTCCGGGACACCATTGGCCCAACGCAGTATTTT.

This chain connects TRBV5-4 to TRBJ2-5; 11 bases are shared with TRBD2. Germline lookup yields CDR1 SGHNT and CDR2 YYREEE (reference sequence). The CDR3 extends over 15 amino acids. Losses at the gene ends were 1 base for V and 2 bases for J; bases not matched to a gene: 1. The CDR3 DNA reads TGTGCCAGCAGCTTGACTAGCGGGGGTCAAGAGACCCAGTACTTC. This gives the protein CASSLTSGGQETQYF. Variable domain in full (rest from reference TRBV5-4 and TRBJ2-5): ETGVTQSPTHLIKTRGQQVTLRCSSQSGHNTVSWYQQALGQGPQFIFQYYREEENGRGNFPPRFSGLQFPNYSSELNVNALELDDSALYLCASSLTSGGQETQYFGPGTRLLVL.

The chain links TRBV7-2 to TRBJ1-1; D is unresolved. This CDR3 is built from 14 residues. Germline V lookup: CDR1 SGHTA, CDR2 FQGNSA. V was trimmed by 3 bases and J by 0 bases, leaving 8 bases between them. The CDR3 loop is CASSLTSMNTEAFF. CDR3 in DNA: TGTGCCAGCAGCTTGACAAGTATGAACACTGAAGCTTTCTTT.

The rearrangement links TRBV30 to TRBJ2-7; 7 nucleotides agree with TRBD1. The V gene end was trimmed by 8 bases and the J gene end by 1 base; junction bases not matched to a gene: 5. Germline V lookup: CDR1 GTSNPN, CDR2 SVGIG (reference sequence). The CDR3 sequence is 12 residues long. The CDR3 reads CAHARGSYEQYF. The CDR3, as DNA: TGTGCCCACGCCAGGGGGTCCTACGAGCAGTACTTC.

J is TRBJ2-7 and V is TRBV4-1, with D perhaps matching TRBD1 (6 bases). CDR1 and CDR2 (germline): MGHRA, YSYEKL. CDR3 length: 12 amino acids. V lost 6 bases to trimming and J lost 4 bases, with 10 bases between them. The CDR3 DNA follows: TGCGCCAGCAGTCCCGACAGGTACGAGCAGTACTTC. It codes for CASSPDRYEQYF.

The J gene is TRBJ1-1, the V gene TRBV10-3; perhaps TRBD1 as D (5 bases). The CDR3 is made up of 14 amino acids. CDR1 is ENHRY, CDR2 SYGVKD, per germline. Trimming pared 2 bases from V and 5 bases from J, leaving 12 bases between. The CDR3 DNA sequence: TGTGCCATCAGTGAGGGAGGGGTGCGGACTGAAGCTTTCTTT. Protein: CAISEGGVRTEAFF.